Given below is one T cell receptor (beta chain) in context. The antigen is undetermined. CDR3 size: 13 residues. From germline, CDR1 is LNHDA and CDR2 SQIVND (reference sequence). Assay: immunoSEQ multiplex PCR; the TCRdb copy retains only in-frame clones and omits some. The sample carries over 45,000 clones, more than 80% recorded once. The data originate from a study of regulatory and conventional T cells in RAG deficiency. General observations from the study: Shorter CDR3s in all patient subsets; >80% Treg-Tconv overlap in Omenn.

Conventional CD4+ T cells were sorted from blood as CD25-low CD127-high cells. This sample was also put to use in a study of regulatory T cells. As that report states: Primers: 52 TRBV forward and 13 TRBJ reverse.

The chain joins TRBV19 to TRBJ1-4; 7 bases line up with TRBD1. Sequencing used CD4+ effector T cells sorted from blood. This TCR came from a human donor in good health. This chain's CDR3 is CPWDSVRYEKLFF. The CDR3 bases are TGTCCTTGGGACAGCGTGAGGTATGAAAAACTGTTTTTT. The full variable domain, rest sourced from reference TRBV19 and TRBJ1-4, is DGGITQSPKYLFRKEGQNVTLSCEQNLNHDAMYWYRQDPGQGLRLIYYSQIVNDFQKGDIAEGYSVSREKKESFPLTVTSAQKNPTAFYLCPWDSVRYEKLFFGSGTQLSVL.